A selection of T cell receptor beta chains follows, all from one sample in a study of blood T cell repertoires in COVID-19. Sequenced by immunoSEQ multiplex PCR; TCRdb stores in-frame clones only, minus some. This sample yields 40,000 to 65,000 clones, of which just over 85% are seen a single time; roughly 2.7% belongs to the top ten. Material: peripheral blood. The receptors were sampled from an elderly man with acute or convalescent COVID-19. CDR3s include the opening cysteine and the closing phenylalanine or tryptophan. Fields, in order: clone size, V gene, D gene, J gene, CDR3 protein, CDR3 DNA. D genes are given only for firm matches. Some rows mark clone size as missing; the rest say once, few, many or name a class of expanded clone.

clone_size: -; v_call: TRBV7-2; d_call: -; j_call: TRBJ1-1; cdr3_aa: CASSLVGGNTEAFF; cdr3_nt: TGTGCCAGCAGCTTAGTGGGGGGGAACACTGAAGCTTTCTTT
clone_size: -; v_call: TRBV7-9; d_call: TRBD1; j_call: TRBJ1-1; cdr3_aa: CASSPPGQGNTEAFF; cdr3_nt: TGTGCCAGCAGCCCCCCCGGACAGGGGAACACTGAAGCTTTCTTT
clone_size: -; v_call: TRBV7-2; d_call: TRBD2; j_call: TRBJ2-1; cdr3_aa: CASSLPSGGTPYNEQFF; cdr3_nt: TGTGCCAGCAGCCTCCCTAGCGGGGGGACCCCCTACAATGAGCAGTTCTTC
clone_size: -; v_call: TRBV6-2/TRBV6-3; d_call: -; j_call: TRBJ2-5; cdr3_aa: CASSTLETQYF; cdr3_nt: TGTGCCAGCAGTACTTTAGAGACCCAGTACTTC
clone_size: -; v_call: TRBV7-2; d_call: -; j_call: TRBJ2-7; cdr3_aa: CASSILQGSYEQYF; cdr3_nt: TGTGCCAGCAGCATACTACAGGGCTCCTACGAGCAGTACTTC
clone_size: once; v_call: TRBV9; d_call: -; j_call: TRBJ2-1; cdr3_aa: CASSLSGEQFF; cdr3_nt: TGTGCCAGCAGCCTCTCCGGGGAGCAGTTCTTC
clone_size: -; v_call: TRBV2; d_call: -; j_call: TRBJ2-4; cdr3_aa: CASSGQTVAKNIQYF; cdr3_nt: TGTGCCAGCAGTGGCCAGACAGTAGCCAAAAACATTCAGTACTTC
clone_size: -; v_call: TRBV21-1; d_call: -; j_call: TRBJ2-7; cdr3_aa: CASSRSEGVSSYEQYF; cdr3_nt: TGTGCCAGCAGCAGGTCGGAAGGGGTAAGCTCCTACGAGCAGTACTTC
clone_size: -; v_call: TRBV5-1; d_call: TRBD2; j_call: TRBJ2-3; cdr3_aa: CASSSGLEGTDTQYF; cdr3_nt: TGCGCCAGCAGCTCGGGACTAGAGGGCACAGATACGCAGTATTTT
clone_size: -; v_call: TRBV7-2; d_call: -; j_call: TRBJ1-5; cdr3_aa: CASSFGNQPQHF; cdr3_nt: TGTGCCAGCAGCTTCGGGAATCAGCCCCAGCATTTT
clone_size: -; v_call: TRBV30; d_call: -; j_call: TRBJ1-5; cdr3_aa: CAWSLQGNQPQHF; cdr3_nt: TGTGCCTGGAGCCTTCAGGGGAATCAGCCCCAGCATTTT
clone_size: -; v_call: TRBV7-9; d_call: TRBD1; j_call: TRBJ2-5; cdr3_aa: CASSVRQGGETQYF; cdr3_nt: TGTGCCAGCAGCGTACGACAGGGGGGAGAGACCCAGTACTTC
clone_size: -; v_call: TRBV10-2; d_call: TRBD2; j_call: TRBJ2-1; cdr3_aa: CASSDLGLATSEQFF; cdr3_nt: TGCGCCAGCAGTGACCTGGGACTAGCTACGAGTGAGCAGTTCTTC
clone_size: -; v_call: TRBV6-2/TRBV6-3; d_call: -; j_call: TRBJ1-1; cdr3_aa: CASSATGGTEAFF; cdr3_nt: TGTGCCAGCAGCGCGACAGGCGGGACTGAAGCTTTCTTT
clone_size: -; v_call: TRBV9; d_call: -; j_call: TRBJ2-7; cdr3_aa: CASSVGPGSYEQYF; cdr3_nt: TGTGCCAGCAGCGTAGGGCCAGGGTCCTACGAGCAGTACTTC
clone_size: once; v_call: TRBV11-3; d_call: TRBD2; j_call: TRBJ2-1; cdr3_aa: CASSLEGLAGGKSPNEQFF; cdr3_nt: TGTGCCAGCAGCTTAGAGGGGCTAGCGGGGGGCAAAAGCCCCAATGAGCAGTTCTTC
clone_size: -; v_call: TRBV11-3; d_call: -; j_call: TRBJ2-7; cdr3_aa: CASSSGGFYEQYF; cdr3_nt: TGTGCCAGCAGCTCCGGCGGTTTCTACGAGCAGTACTTC
clone_size: -; v_call: TRBV6-2/TRBV6-3; d_call: -; j_call: TRBJ1-1; cdr3_aa: CASSPRGAISEAFF; cdr3_nt: TGTGCCAGCAGCCCTCGGGGGGCTATATCCGAAGCTTTCTTT
clone_size: -; v_call: TRBV27; d_call: TRBD1; j_call: TRBJ2-5; cdr3_aa: CASSPRGRYQETQYF; cdr3_nt: TGTGCCAGCAGTCCCAGGGGGCGGTACCAAGAGACCCAGTACTTC
clone_size: once; v_call: TRBV14; d_call: -; j_call: TRBJ1-4; cdr3_aa: CASSQVHPPHLSTNEKLFF; cdr3_nt: TGTGCCAGCAGCCAAGTTCACCCCCCACACCTGTCAACTAATGAAAAACTGTTTTTT
clone_size: -; v_call: TRBV4-3; d_call: TRBD1; j_call: TRBJ2-2; cdr3_aa: CASSQEWAGGVANTGELFF; cdr3_nt: TGCGCCAGCAGCCAAGAATGGGCAGGGGGAGTTGCAAACACCGGGGAGCTGTTTTTT
clone_size: -; v_call: TRBV7-2; d_call: -; j_call: TRBJ1-6; cdr3_aa: CASSPRGGFNSYNSPLHF; cdr3_nt: TGTGCCAGCAGCCCCCGCGGGGGATTTAACTCCTATAATTCACCCCTCCACTTT
clone_size: once; v_call: TRBV2; d_call: -; j_call: TRBJ2-2; cdr3_aa: CASSEWSPSAGELFF; cdr3_nt: TGTGCCAGCAGTGAATGGAGTCCTAGTGCCGGGGAGCTGTTTTTT
clone_size: -; v_call: TRBV27; d_call: TRBD1; j_call: TRBJ1-1; cdr3_aa: CASRTGGWNTEAFF; cdr3_nt: TGTGCCAGCAGAACAGGGGGCTGGAACACTGAAGCTTTCTTT
clone_size: -; v_call: TRBV18; d_call: TRBD2; j_call: TRBJ2-5; cdr3_aa: CASSPPTSGGARQYF; cdr3_nt: TGTGCCAGCTCACCACCGACTAGCGGGGGGGCCCGGCAGTACTTC
clone_size: -; v_call: TRBV9; d_call: TRBD2; j_call: TRBJ2-7; cdr3_aa: CASSVGTSGGFEQYF; cdr3_nt: TGTGCCAGCAGCGTAGGGACTAGCGGGGGATTCGAGCAGTACTTC
clone_size: -; v_call: TRBV5-1; d_call: TRBD2; j_call: TRBJ2-3; cdr3_aa: CASSVTSGTSTDTQYF; cdr3_nt: TGCGCCAGCAGCGTAACTAGCGGGACCAGCACAGATACGCAGTATTTT
clone_size: -; v_call: TRBV7-2; d_call: -; j_call: TRBJ2-7; cdr3_aa: CASSSDGFGIYF; cdr3_nt: TGTGCCAGCAGCTCGGACGGGTTCGGGATCTACTTC
clone_size: -; v_call: TRBV2; d_call: TRBD1; j_call: TRBJ2-7; cdr3_aa: CASSSGQGITYEQYF; cdr3_nt: TGTGCCAGCAGTTCCGGACAGGGGATCACCTACGAGCAGTACTTC
clone_size: -; v_call: TRBV5-5; d_call: TRBD2; j_call: TRBJ2-1; cdr3_aa: CASSLDGTSGSYNEQFF; cdr3_nt: TGTGCCAGCAGCTTGGATGGGACTAGCGGGTCCTACAATGAGCAGTTCTTC
clone_size: -; v_call: TRBV6-2/TRBV6-3; d_call: -; j_call: TRBJ2-7; cdr3_aa: CASSYSGRKTYEQYF; cdr3_nt: TGTGCCAGCAGTTACTCGGGCAGGAAAACCTACGAGCAGTACTTC
clone_size: -; v_call: TRBV4-3; d_call: -; j_call: TRBJ2-1; cdr3_aa: CASSQDGGGPPYNEQFF; cdr3_nt: TGCGCCAGCAGCCAAGATGGGGGGGGGCCGCCCTACAATGAGCAGTTCTTC
clone_size: -; v_call: TRBV7-2; d_call: TRBD1; j_call: TRBJ2-1; cdr3_aa: CASSLTGVGNEQFF; cdr3_nt: TGTGCCAGCAGCTTAACAGGGGTAGGAAATGAGCAGTTCTTC
clone_size: -; v_call: TRBV7-2; d_call: TRBD1; j_call: TRBJ1-5; cdr3_aa: CASSEGQGARRPQHF; cdr3_nt: TGTGCCAGCAGCGAGGGACAGGGGGCTCGGAGGCCCCAGCATTTT
clone_size: -; v_call: TRBV12-3/TRBV12-4; d_call: -; j_call: TRBJ2-2; cdr3_aa: CASSFGQPGELFF; cdr3_nt: TGTGCCAGCAGTTTCGGACAGCCCGGGGAGCTGTTTTTT
clone_size: -; v_call: TRBV23-1; d_call: -; j_call: TRBJ1-6; cdr3_aa: CASSQSFWTASSYNSPLHF; cdr3_nt: TGCGCCAGCAGTCAATCGTTCTGGACAGCGAGCTCCTATAATTCACCCCTCCACTTT
clone_size: -; v_call: TRBV3-1/TRBV3-2; d_call: -; j_call: TRBJ1-1; cdr3_aa: CASSQDSVAAEAFF; cdr3_nt: TGTGCCAGCAGCCAAGATTCGGTGGCGGCTGAAGCTTTCTTT
clone_size: -; v_call: TRBV5-1; d_call: -; j_call: TRBJ2-3; cdr3_aa: CASSTEPGVRAQYF; cdr3_nt: TGCGCCAGCAGCACGGAACCGGGAGTACGAGCGCAGTATTTT
clone_size: -; v_call: TRBV5-6; d_call: -; j_call: TRBJ2-1; cdr3_aa: CASSLGGQAYNEQFF; cdr3_nt: TGTGCCAGCAGCTTGGGGGGACAAGCTTACAATGAGCAGTTCTTC
clone_size: -; v_call: TRBV2; d_call: -; j_call: TRBJ1-5; cdr3_aa: CASSGQTRPQHF; cdr3_nt: TGTGCCAGCAGTGGCCAAACAAGGCCCCAGCATTTT
clone_size: -; v_call: TRBV5-6; d_call: -; j_call: TRBJ1-2; cdr3_aa: CASSVNYGYTF; cdr3_nt: TGTGCCAGCAGCGTAAACTATGGCTACACCTTC
clone_size: -; v_call: TRBV27; d_call: -; j_call: TRBJ1-1; cdr3_aa: CASSLSWQGSRNTEAFF; cdr3_nt: TGTGCCAGCAGTTTATCGTGGCAGGGGAGCAGAAACACTGAAGCTTTCTTT
clone_size: -; v_call: TRBV18; d_call: TRBD2; j_call: TRBJ2-7; cdr3_aa: CASSPRASGGARVTEQYF; cdr3_nt: TGTGCCAGCTCACCCCGGGCTAGCGGGGGGGCCCGGGTTACCGAGCAGTACTTC
clone_size: -; v_call: TRBV6-5; d_call: -; j_call: TRBJ1-2; cdr3_aa: CAGSREANYGYTF; cdr3_nt: TGTGCCGGTTCCAGGGAAGCTAACTATGGCTACACCTTC
clone_size: -; v_call: TRBV14; d_call: -; j_call: TRBJ1-4; cdr3_aa: CASSHLNRGAREKLFF; cdr3_nt: TGTGCCAGCAGCCACCTCAATCGGGGGGCAAGGGAAAAACTGTTTTTT
clone_size: -; v_call: TRBV7-9; d_call: TRBD1; j_call: TRBJ2-7; cdr3_aa: CASSSWTGGNYEQYF; cdr3_nt: TGTGCCAGCAGCTCTTGGACAGGGGGCAACTACGAGCAGTACTTC
clone_size: -; v_call: TRBV10-3; d_call: TRBD1; j_call: TRBJ1-3; cdr3_aa: CAISEERQGERSGNTIYF; cdr3_nt: TGTGCCATCAGTGAGGAGAGACAGGGGGAACGAAGCGGAAACACCATATATTTT
clone_size: few; v_call: TRBV7-9; d_call: -; j_call: TRBJ1-4; cdr3_aa: CASSPPRGTAHNEKLFF; cdr3_nt: TGTGCCAGCAGCCCCCCTAGGGGGACCGCTCATAATGAAAAACTGTTTTTT
clone_size: -; v_call: TRBV5-6; d_call: TRBD1; j_call: TRBJ1-1; cdr3_aa: CASSFRQGKEAFF; cdr3_nt: TGTGCCAGCAGCTTCCGACAGGGTAAAGAAGCTTTCTTT
clone_size: -; v_call: TRBV7-7; d_call: TRBD2; j_call: TRBJ2-5; cdr3_aa: CASSLGGGGVQETQYF; cdr3_nt: TGTGCTAGCAGCTTAGGCGGGGGAGGGGTCCAAGAGACCCAGTACTTC